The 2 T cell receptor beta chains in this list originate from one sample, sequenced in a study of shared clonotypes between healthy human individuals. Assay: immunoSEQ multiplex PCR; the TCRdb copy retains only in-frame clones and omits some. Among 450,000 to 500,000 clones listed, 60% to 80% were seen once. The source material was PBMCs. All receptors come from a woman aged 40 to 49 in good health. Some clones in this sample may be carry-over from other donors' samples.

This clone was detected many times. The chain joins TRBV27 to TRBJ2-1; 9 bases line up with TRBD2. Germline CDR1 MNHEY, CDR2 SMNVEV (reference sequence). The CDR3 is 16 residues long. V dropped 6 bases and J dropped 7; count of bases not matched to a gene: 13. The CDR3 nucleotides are TGTGCCAGCAGCCTGCTGGCGGGAGGGTTGAAAAATGAGCAGTTCTTC. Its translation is CASSLLAGGLKNEQFF.

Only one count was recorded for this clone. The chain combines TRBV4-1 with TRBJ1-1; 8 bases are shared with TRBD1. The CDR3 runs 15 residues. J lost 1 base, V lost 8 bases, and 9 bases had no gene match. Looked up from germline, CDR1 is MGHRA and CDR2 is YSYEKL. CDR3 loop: CASVQLQGANTEAFF. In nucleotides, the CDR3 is TGCGCCAGCGTCCAACTCCAGGGGGCGAACACTGAAGCTTTCTTT.